This TCR beta chain appears in the sequencing data of a study of technical replicates of blood from a few donors. The CDR3 spans 15 residues. Germline assignment: CDR1 MGHRA and CDR2 YSYEKL. With V trimmed by 4 bases and J by 11 bases, 10 bases remained unmatched. Method: immunoSEQ multiplex PCR; TCRdb's copy keeps in-frame clones and lacks some. The sample carries about 61,000 clones, more than 95% recorded once. This TCR was sampled from a human donor in good health. The sample taken for sequencing was T cells isolated from PBMCs. The V and J genes are TRBV4-1 and TRBJ2-5, with TRBD2 matching over 13 bases. The CDR3 bases are TGCGCCAGCAGCCCCACGGGACTAGCGGGACAGTCGCAGTACTTC. It encodes CASSPTGLAGQSQYF.